This T cell receptor beta chain derives from a study of blood T cell repertoires in COVID-19. Study as a whole: There were acute and convalescent COVID-19 samples, and they came from the United States, Italy and Spain. The analysed material was cDNA or gDNA that came from T cells, B-cell-depleted T cells, or PBMCs.

Original processing methods: By means of reference gene primer amplification, nucleated cell counts were estimated. Data came from immunoSEQ multiplex PCR; TCRdb stores just in-frame clones and leaves some out. V and J calls and clone size are given by that table; D and trimming were obtained from the DNA. Of roughly 50,000 clones in the sample, 80% to 90% were seen once. V lost 1 base and J lost 3, with 10 bases in between. CDR1 MDHEN and CDR2 SYDVKM come from the germline V gene. This CDR3 is 15 amino acids long. It was during active infection that Seattle patients were enrolled and then longitudinally followed.

The source material was peripheral blood. The TCR sequence derives from a woman of 80 years or more with COVID-19, enrolled during active disease. J is TRBJ2-1 and V is TRBV28; D perhaps matches TRBD1 (5 bases). The DNA of the CDR3 is TGTGCCAGCAGTTTATCGGCGACAGTCTACAATGAGCAGTTCTTC. Translated, it gives CASSLSATVYNEQFF.